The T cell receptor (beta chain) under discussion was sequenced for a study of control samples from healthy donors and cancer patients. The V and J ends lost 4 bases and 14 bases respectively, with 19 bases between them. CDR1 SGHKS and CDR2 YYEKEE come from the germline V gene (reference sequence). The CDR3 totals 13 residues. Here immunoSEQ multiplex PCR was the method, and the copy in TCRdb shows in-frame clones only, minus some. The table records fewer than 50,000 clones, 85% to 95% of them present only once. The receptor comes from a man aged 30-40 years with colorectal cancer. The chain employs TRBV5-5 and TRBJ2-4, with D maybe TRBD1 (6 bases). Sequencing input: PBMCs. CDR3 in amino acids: CASSQGLRGGKYF. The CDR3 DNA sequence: TGTGCCAGCAGCCAGGGGCTGAGGGGCGGAAAGTACTTC.